This is a list of T cell receptor beta chains from one sample in a study of T cell changes during pregnancy in multiple sclerosis. The method was immunoSEQ multiplex PCR; TCRdb's version includes in-frame clones alone and lacks a portion of them. The repertoire holds about 47,000 clones, with 80% to 95% as singletons. The specimen was peripheral blood, collected in the third trimester of pregnancy. These receptors all stem from a female donor with multiple sclerosis, enrolled in a pregnancy study. CDR3s include the opening cysteine and the closing phenylalanine or tryptophan. A D gene is named only where the DNA matches it firmly. Some rows mark clone size as missing; the rest say once, few, many or name a class of expanded clone.

j_call	v_call	clone_size	d_call	cdr3_nt	cdr3_aa
TRBJ1-2	TRBV4-2	NA	TRBD1	TGTGCCAGCAGCCAATCTGGGACAGGGGGTTTCAATGGCTACACCTTC	CASSQSGTGGFNGYTF
TRBJ2-1	TRBV19	NA	TRBD2	TGTGCCAGTAGCACCGCGGGACTAGCGGGAGTAATCAGGAATGAGCAGTTCTTC	CASSTAGLAGVIRNEQFF
TRBJ2-1	TRBV14	NA	TRBD2	TGTGCCAGCAGCCAAGCTCATAGCGGGGTTGAGCAGTTCTTC	CASSQAHSGVEQFF
TRBJ2-7	TRBV14	NA	TRBD2	TGTGCCAGCAGCCAAGCGCGGGGGAACGAGCAGTACTTC	CASSQARGNEQYF
TRBJ2-1	TRBV9	NA	TRBD2	TGTGCCAGCAGCGTTTTAGCGGGGGAGCAGTTCTTC	CASSVLAGEQFF
TRBJ1-5	TRBV6-5	NA	NA	TGTGCCAGCGGGGCCAGCAATCAGCCCCAGCATTTT	CASGASNQPQHF
TRBJ2-6	TRBV6-5	NA	NA	TGTGCCAGCAGTTACAGAGGTAGTGGGGCCAACGTCCTGACTTTC	CASSYRGSGANVLTF
TRBJ2-7	TRBV9	NA	TRBD2	TGTGCCAGCAGTCTAGCGGGAGGGCGCGAGCAGTACTTC	CASSLAGGREQYF
TRBJ2-4	TRBV5-4	NA	TRBD1	TGTGCCAGCAGCTCCGGGACAGGGGGAGGATGGACCAAAAACATTCAGTACTTC	CASSSGTGGGWTKNIQYF
TRBJ1-5	TRBV6-1	NA	NA	TGTGCCAGCAGATGGCTAGGCAATCAGCCCCAGCATTTT	CASRWLGNQPQHF
TRBJ2-7	TRBV5-1	NA	NA	TGCGCCAGCACAGTCGACTCAACCACCTACGAGCAGTACTTC	CASTVDSTTYEQYF
TRBJ1-1	TRBV7-2	NA	TRBD1	TGTGCCAGCAGCCTCGACAGGGACCGGTTGAACACTGAAGCTTTCTTT	CASSLDRDRLNTEAFF
TRBJ1-1	TRBV7-2	NA	NA	TGTGCCAGCAGCTTAGAGGGGATGAACACTGAAGCTTTCTTT	CASSLEGMNTEAFF
TRBJ2-2	TRBV6-6	NA	NA	TGTGCCAGCAGCAACGACAGGAGAACGAACACCGGGGAGCTGTTTTTT	CASSNDRRTNTGELFF
TRBJ2-3	TRBV4-3	NA	TRBD2	TGCGCCAGCAGCCAAGATAGAGGACTAGCGGCCCCTGAGGATACGCAGTATTTT	CASSQDRGLAAPEDTQYF
TRBJ2-7	TRBV2	NA	TRBD2	TGTGCCAGCAGTGATCTTAACGGGAGGGCCGGGTACGAGCAGTACTTC	CASSDLNGRAGYEQYF
TRBJ2-7	TRBV15	NA	NA	TGTGCCACCAGCAGAGAGAGGGCGGAGGACTCGCCTAAGGAGCAGTACTTC	CATSRERAEDSPKEQYF
TRBJ1-4	TRBV7-2	NA	NA	TGTGCCAGCAGCTTTACAGGGTCCAGGGGTGAAAAACTGTTTTTT	CASSFTGSRGEKLFF
TRBJ1-2	TRBV7-8	NA	TRBD1	TGTGCCAGCAGCGAACAGGGGGCATCCCCCTATGGCTACACCTTC	CASSEQGASPYGYTF
TRBJ1-4	TRBV14	NA	NA	TGTGCCAGCAGCGACCGAGGGGAGGATCGAGAAAAACTGTTTTTT	CASSDRGEDREKLFF
TRBJ2-7	TRBV6-6	NA	TRBD2	TGTGCCAGCAGATACGAGGGACTAGTCGTCGAGCAGTACTTC	CASRYEGLVVEQYF
TRBJ1-1	TRBV5-1	NA	TRBD1	TGCGCCAGCAGCTTGGGCGACAGGGTGAGCACTGAAGCTTTCTTT	CASSLGDRVSTEAFF
TRBJ2-1	TRBV11-2	NA	TRBD2	TGTGCCAGCAGTCTAGTTGGGGGAGGGCCCGATGAGCAGTTCTTC	CASSLVGGGPDEQFF
TRBJ2-1	TRBV14	NA	NA	TGTGCCAGCAGCCAAGAAACTAGTCGGTTCTTC	CASSQETSRFF
TRBJ2-5	TRBV7-2	NA	TRBD2	TGTGCCAGCAGCCCCCAGATCGCGGGGGGGAGGGAGACCCAGTACTTC	CASSPQIAGGRETQYF
TRBJ1-2	TRBV5-5	NA	TRBD1	TGTGCCAGCAGCTTGACAGGGGTCTATGGCTACACCTTC	CASSLTGVYGYTF
TRBJ2-7	TRBV9	NA	TRBD1	TGTGCCAGCAGCCCTACAGGGGATGCCACCTACGAGCAGTACTTC	CASSPTGDATYEQYF
TRBJ2-1	TRBV29-1	NA	NA	TGCAGCGTCCCCGACAACCACAATGAGCAGTTCTTC	CSVPDNHNEQFF
TRBJ1-1	TRBV5-6	NA	TRBD1	TGTGCCAGCAGCCCCATCGGACAGGTTTTCACTGAAGCTTTCTTT	CASSPIGQVFTEAFF
TRBJ2-7	TRBV18	NA	TRBD2	TGTGCCAGCTCACCGACTAGCGGGAGTTACGAGCAGTACTTC	CASSPTSGSYEQYF
TRBJ1-1	TRBV7-5	NA	NA	NA	CARAWGAGATTEAFF
TRBJ2-3	TRBV2	NA	NA	TGTGCCAGCAGTTCTGGGACTTGGGGAGATACGCAGTATTTT	CASSSGTWGDTQYF
TRBJ2-1	TRBV2	NA	TRBD2	TGTGCCAGCAGGCCGGGACTAGCGGGAAATGAGCAGTTCTTC	CASRPGLAGNEQFF
TRBJ2-5	TRBV4-3	NA	NA	TGCGCCAGCAGCCAAGAGTTCAGGGGCCTTGGGCAAGAGACCCAGTACTTC	CASSQEFRGLGQETQYF
TRBJ2-7	TRBV5-1	NA	NA	TGCGCCAGCAGCTTTGAGGGAAAATACGAGCAGTACTTC	CASSFEGKYEQYF
TRBJ1-5	TRBV7-2	NA	NA	TGTGCCAGCAGCCAGGGGTTCAGCTCCAATCAGCCCCAGCATTTT	CASSQGFSSNQPQHF
TRBJ2-7	TRBV5-6	NA	TRBD2	TGTGCCAGCAGCTTGTTGGGGAGGGATTCTTTCGAGCAGTACTTC	CASSLLGRDSFEQYF
TRBJ2-1	TRBV6-5	NA	TRBD2	TGTGCCAGCAACCCAGGACTAGCGGAAAACAATGAGCAGTTCTTC	CASNPGLAENNEQFF
TRBJ2-7	TRBV7-3	once	TRBD1	TGTGCCAGCAGCCGGGACAGGGGGGTCGGCGAGCAGTACTTC	CASSRDRGVGEQYF
TRBJ2-1	TRBV7-2	NA	NA	TGTGCCAGCAGCTTGTCAGAGTTGCGGGTTGAGCAGTTCTTC	CASSLSELRVEQFF
TRBJ1-1	TRBV4-3	NA	NA	TGCGCCAGCAGCCAAGATTGGGGACAGAACACTGAAGCTTTCTTT	CASSQDWGQNTEAFF
TRBJ2-7	TRBV14	NA	TRBD2	TGTGCCAGCAGCCTACGGACTAGCGGGAGCATCTACGAGCAGTACTTC	CASSLRTSGSIYEQYF
TRBJ2-1	TRBV9	NA	TRBD1	TGTGCCAGCAGCGTAGACAACAGGGGATCGTACAATGAGCAGTTCTTC	CASSVDNRGSYNEQFF
TRBJ2-7	TRBV5-6	NA	NA	TGTGCCAGCAGCTTAGGCGGCGGTACCTACGAGCAGTACTTC	CASSLGGGTYEQYF
TRBJ2-7	TRBV29-1	few	NA	TGCAGCGTTACCCGGGGGGCTGGCTACGAGCAGTACTTC	CSVTRGAGYEQYF
TRBJ1-4	TRBV20-1	NA	NA	TGCAGTGCGGGGACAAAGGAAAAACTGTTTTTT	CSAGTKEKLFF
TRBJ2-5	TRBV4-3	NA	TRBD2	TGCGCCAGCAGCCAAGGAGCGGGAGGGCTAGAGACCCAGTACTTC	CASSQGAGGLETQYF
TRBJ1-2	TRBV2	NA	NA	TGTGCCAGCAGTGAGATAGGCCAGGTTGCCTATGGCTACACCTTC	CASSEIGQVAYGYTF
TRBJ2-4	TRBV9	NA	TRBD2	TGTGCCAGCAGCATCGAAGCGGGAGGGCCGGGCAAAAACATTCAGTACTTC	CASSIEAGGPGKNIQYF
TRBJ2-3	TRBV7-2	NA	NA	TGTGCCAGCAGCCCACAGCATACGAGCAGGGATACGCAGTATTTT	CASSPQHTSRDTQYF
TRBJ1-2	TRBV5-6	NA	TRBD1	TGTGCCAGCAGCTTGGCGGGACAGGGGTCGGATGGCTACACCTTC	CASSLAGQGSDGYTF
TRBJ1-1	TRBV14	NA	NA	TGTGCCAGCAGCCGTATAAGGGGGACTGAAGCTTTCTTT	CASSRIRGTEAFF
TRBJ2-3	TRBV15	NA	TRBD2	TGTGCCACCAGCGTCGGGACTAGCGGGCCCTTGGCTACGCAGTATTTT	CATSVGTSGPLATQYF
TRBJ1-5	TRBV19	NA	NA	TGTGCCAGTAGTATTGGGAGTAGCAATCAGCCCCAGCATTTT	CASSIGSSNQPQHF
TRBJ1-1	TRBV7-9	NA	TRBD1	TGTGCCAGCAGCACCCACAGGGGCTCTTTGACTGAAGCTTTCTTT	CASSTHRGSLTEAFF
TRBJ2-3	TRBV4-1	NA	TRBD2	TGCGCCAGCAGCCAAGAGTCCACTAGCGGGGGAACAGATACGCAGTATTTT	CASSQESTSGGTDTQYF
TRBJ2-5	TRBV7-2	NA	NA	TGTGCCAGCAGCTCTCGGCACGCCGGAGGGACCCAGTACTTC	CASSSRHAGGTQYF
TRBJ2-1	TRBV6-5	NA	NA	TGTGCCAGCAACGCCCTTAATCGGGAGAATGAGCAGTTCTTC	CASNALNRENEQFF